This T cell receptor beta chain was recorded in a study of human CD8 memory T cell subsets. CDR1 and CDR2 from the germline V gene are LGHNA and YSLEER. The CDR3 length is 15 residues. With regard to this clonotype: Its specificity is not known.

Generation of TCR beta libraries used UMI-labeled 5' RACE. After re-calling the 5' RACE reads, TCRdb lists one entry per CDR3 protein, DNA absent. Here the sample table reports approximately 5,000 distinct CDR3 sequences. A negative magnetic separation step was used to enrich total CD8+ T cells. Duplicate roughly 140,000-cell vials of sorted CD8+ T cells per subset supplied the RNA. Study-wide points: There were indications from Chao1 estimates that stem-like memory T cells were more diverse than precursor exhausted T cells.

This sequence originates from a human donor in good health. The genes are TRBV4-3 and TRBJ2-5; TCRdb's assignment of TRBD1 cannot be checked, as there is no DNA. Sequenced material: CD8+ effector memory T cells (TEM) sorted from PBMCs. Specified subset: effector memory CD8 T cells, CCR7- CD45RO+ CD95+. CDR3 amino acids: CASSQDRQGWETQYF.